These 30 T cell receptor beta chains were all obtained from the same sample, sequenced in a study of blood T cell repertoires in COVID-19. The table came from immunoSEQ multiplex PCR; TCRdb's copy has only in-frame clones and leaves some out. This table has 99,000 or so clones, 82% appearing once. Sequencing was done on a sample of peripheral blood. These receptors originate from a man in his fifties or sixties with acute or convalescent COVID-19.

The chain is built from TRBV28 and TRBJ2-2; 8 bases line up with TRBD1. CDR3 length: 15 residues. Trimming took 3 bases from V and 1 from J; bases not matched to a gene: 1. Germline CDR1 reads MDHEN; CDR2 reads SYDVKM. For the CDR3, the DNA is TGTGCCAGCAGTTTTGGGACAGGGAACACCGGGGAGCTGTTTTTT. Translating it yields CASSFGTGNTGELFF.

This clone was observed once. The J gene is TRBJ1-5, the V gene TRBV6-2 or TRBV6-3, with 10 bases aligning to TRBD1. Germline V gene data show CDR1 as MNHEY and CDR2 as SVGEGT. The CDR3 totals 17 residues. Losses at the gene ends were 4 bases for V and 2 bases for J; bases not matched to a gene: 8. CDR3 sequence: CASSWGAGTGGNQPQHF. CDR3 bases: TGTGCCAGCAGTTGGGGAGCCGGGACAGGGGGCAATCAGCCCCAGCATTTT.

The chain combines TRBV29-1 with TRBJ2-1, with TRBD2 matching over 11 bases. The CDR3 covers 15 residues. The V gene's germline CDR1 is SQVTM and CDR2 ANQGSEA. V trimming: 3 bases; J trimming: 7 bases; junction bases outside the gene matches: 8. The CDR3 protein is CSVDRTSGRGNEQFF. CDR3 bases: TGCAGCGTTGACCGGACTAGCGGGCGCGGGAATGAGCAGTTCTTC.

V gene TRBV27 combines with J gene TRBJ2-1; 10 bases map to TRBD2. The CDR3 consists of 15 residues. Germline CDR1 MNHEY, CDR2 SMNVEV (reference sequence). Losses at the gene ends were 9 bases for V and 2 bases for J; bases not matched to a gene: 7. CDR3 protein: CARPLLAGTYNEQFF. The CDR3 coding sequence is TGTGCCAGACCACTACTAGCGGGAACCTACAATGAGCAGTTCTTC.

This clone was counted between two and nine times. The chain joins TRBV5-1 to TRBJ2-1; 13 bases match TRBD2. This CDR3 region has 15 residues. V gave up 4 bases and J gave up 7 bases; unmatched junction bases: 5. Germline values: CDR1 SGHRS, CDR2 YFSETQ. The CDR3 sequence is CASSPGLAGVNEQFF. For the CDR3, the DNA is TGCGCCAGCAGCCCCGGACTAGCGGGGGTAAATGAGCAGTTCTTC. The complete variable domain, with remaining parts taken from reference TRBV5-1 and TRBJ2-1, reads KAGVTQTPRYLIKTRGQQVTLSCSPISGHRSVSWYQQTPGQGLQFLFEYFSETQRNKGNFPGRFSGRQFSNSRSEMNVSTLELGDSALYLCASSPGLAGVNEQFFGPGTRLTVL.

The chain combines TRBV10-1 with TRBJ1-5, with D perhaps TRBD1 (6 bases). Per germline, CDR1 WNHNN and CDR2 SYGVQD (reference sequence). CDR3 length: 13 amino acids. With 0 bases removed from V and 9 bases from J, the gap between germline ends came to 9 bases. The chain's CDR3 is CASSESGAVPQHF. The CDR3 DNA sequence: TGCGCCAGCAGTGAGTCGGGGGCGGTGCCCCAGCATTTT.

The CDR3 DNA is TGTGCCAGCAGCTTAGGAGGCGGGGGATACACAGATACGCAGTATTTT. This translates into CASSLGGGGYTDTQYF. The chain links TRBV11-3 to TRBJ2-3, with 7 bases lining up with TRBD2. From germline, CDR1 is SGHNT and CDR2 YENEEA. J lost 2 bases, V lost 1 base, and 6 bases had no gene match. The CDR3 length is 16 residues.

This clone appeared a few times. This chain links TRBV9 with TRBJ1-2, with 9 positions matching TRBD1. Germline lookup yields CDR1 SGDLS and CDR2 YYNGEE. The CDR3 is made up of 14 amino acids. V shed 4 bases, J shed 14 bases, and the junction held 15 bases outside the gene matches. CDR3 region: CASSTIGTGSFITF. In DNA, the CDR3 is TGTGCCAGCAGCACAATCGGGACAGGGAGTTTTATAACCTTC.

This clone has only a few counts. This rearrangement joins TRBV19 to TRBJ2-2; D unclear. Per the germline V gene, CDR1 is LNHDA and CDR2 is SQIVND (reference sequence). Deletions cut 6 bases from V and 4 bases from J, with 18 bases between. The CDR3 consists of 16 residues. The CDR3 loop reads CASSIQDERVTGELFF. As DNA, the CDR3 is TGTGCCAGTAGCATCCAAGATGAACGGGTCACCGGGGAGCTGTTTTTT.

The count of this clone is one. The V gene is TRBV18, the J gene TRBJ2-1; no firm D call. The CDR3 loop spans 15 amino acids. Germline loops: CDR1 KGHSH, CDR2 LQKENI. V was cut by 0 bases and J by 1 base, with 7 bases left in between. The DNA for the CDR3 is TGTGCCAGCTCACCACCTGTCGGGTCCTACAATGAGCAGTTCTTC. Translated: CASSPPVGSYNEQFF. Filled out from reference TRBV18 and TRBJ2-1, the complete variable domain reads NAGVMQNPRHLVRRRGQEARLRCSPMKGHSHVYWYRQLPEEGLKFMVYLQKENIIDESGMPKERFSAEFPKEGPSILRIQQVVRGDSAAYFCASSPPVGSYNEQFFGPGTRLTVL.

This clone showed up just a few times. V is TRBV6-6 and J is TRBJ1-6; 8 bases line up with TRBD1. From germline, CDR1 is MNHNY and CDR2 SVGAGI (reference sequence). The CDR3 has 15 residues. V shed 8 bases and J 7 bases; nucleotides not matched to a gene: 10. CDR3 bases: TGTGCCAGCCACCAAGGGCAGGGGGCAAATTCACCCCTCCACTTT. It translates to CASHQGQGANSPLHF.

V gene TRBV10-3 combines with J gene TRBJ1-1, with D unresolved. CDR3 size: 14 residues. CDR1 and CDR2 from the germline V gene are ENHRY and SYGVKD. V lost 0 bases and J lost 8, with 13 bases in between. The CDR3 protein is CAISESRPVTEAFF. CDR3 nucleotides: TGTGCCATCAGTGAGTCGAGGCCCGTTACCGAAGCTTTCTTT.

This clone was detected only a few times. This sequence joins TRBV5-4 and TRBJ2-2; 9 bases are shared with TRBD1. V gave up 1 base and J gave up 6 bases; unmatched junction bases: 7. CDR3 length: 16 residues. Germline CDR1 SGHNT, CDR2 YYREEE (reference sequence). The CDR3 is CASSLRGQGLAGELFF. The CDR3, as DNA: TGTGCCAGCAGCTTGCGGGGACAGGGTCTGGCCGGGGAGCTGTTTTTT.

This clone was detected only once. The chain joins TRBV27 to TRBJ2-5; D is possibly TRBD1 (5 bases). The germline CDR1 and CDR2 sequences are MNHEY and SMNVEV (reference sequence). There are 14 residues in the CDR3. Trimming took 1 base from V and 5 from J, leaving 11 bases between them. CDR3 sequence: CASSLLGRDETQYF. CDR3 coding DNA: TGTGCCAGCAGTTTATTAGGCAGGGATGAGACCCAGTACTTC.

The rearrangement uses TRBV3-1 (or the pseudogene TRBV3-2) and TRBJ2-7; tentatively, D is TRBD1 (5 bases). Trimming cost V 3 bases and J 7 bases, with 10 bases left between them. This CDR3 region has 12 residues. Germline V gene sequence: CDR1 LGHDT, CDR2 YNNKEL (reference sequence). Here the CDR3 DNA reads TGTGCCAGCAGCCACAGGGTTTGGGAGCAGTACTTC. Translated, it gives CASSHRVWEQYF.

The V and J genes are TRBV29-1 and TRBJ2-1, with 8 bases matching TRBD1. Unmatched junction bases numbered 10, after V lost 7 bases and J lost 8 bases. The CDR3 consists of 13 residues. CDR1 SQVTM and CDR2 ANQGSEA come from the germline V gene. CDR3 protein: CSGRDRQHDEQFF. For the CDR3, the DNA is TGCAGCGGCCGGGACAGGCAACACGATGAGCAGTTCTTC.

CDR3 sequence: CASSKFPSVQETQYF. CDR3 sequence (DNA): TGTGCCAGCAGCAAATTCCCTAGCGTACAAGAGACCCAGTACTTC. The chain is built from TRBV21-1 and TRBJ2-5; the D call TRBD2 from the table was never checked on the DNA. TRBV21-1 is termed a pseudogene. The CDR3 is made up of 15 amino acids.

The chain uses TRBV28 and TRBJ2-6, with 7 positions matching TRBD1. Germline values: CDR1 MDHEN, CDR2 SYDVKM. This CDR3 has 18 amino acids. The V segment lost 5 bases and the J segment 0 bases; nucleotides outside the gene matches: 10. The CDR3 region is CASSPYRGPSSGANVLTF. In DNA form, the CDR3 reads TGTGCCAGCAGTCCTTACAGGGGCCCCAGCTCTGGGGCCAACGTCCTGACTTTC. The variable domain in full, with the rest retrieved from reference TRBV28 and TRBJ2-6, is DVKVTQSSRYLVKRTGEKVFLECVQDMDHENMFWYRQDPGLGLRLIYFSYDVKMKEKGDIPEGYSVSREKKERFSLILESASTNQTSMYLCASSPYRGPSSGANVLTFGAGSRLTVL.

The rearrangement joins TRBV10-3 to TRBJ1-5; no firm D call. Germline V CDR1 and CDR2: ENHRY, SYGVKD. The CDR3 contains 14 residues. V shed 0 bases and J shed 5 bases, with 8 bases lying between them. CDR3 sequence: CAISESFVDQPQHF. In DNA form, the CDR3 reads TGTGCCATCAGTGAGTCCTTTGTTGATCAGCCCCAGCATTTT.

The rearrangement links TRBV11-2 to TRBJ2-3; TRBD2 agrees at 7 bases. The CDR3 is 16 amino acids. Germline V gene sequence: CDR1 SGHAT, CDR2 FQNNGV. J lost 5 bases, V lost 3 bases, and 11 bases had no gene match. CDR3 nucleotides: TGTGCCAGCAGCTTCGAGAGAGGGAGGGTGGTAGATACGCAGTATTTT. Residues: CASSFERGRVVDTQYF.

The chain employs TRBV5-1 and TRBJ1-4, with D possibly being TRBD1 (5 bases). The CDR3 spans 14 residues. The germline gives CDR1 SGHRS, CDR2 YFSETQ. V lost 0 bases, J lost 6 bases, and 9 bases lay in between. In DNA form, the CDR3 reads TGCGCCAGCAGCTTGGTCAGGGCAGATGAAAAACTGTTTTTT. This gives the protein CASSLVRADEKLFF.

Here the CDR3 reads CASSPSGGRGKETQYF. The CDR3 DNA sequence: TGTGCCAGCAGCCCATCGGGGGGGCGCGGTAAGGAGACCCAGTACTTC. V usage is TRBV9 and J usage is TRBJ2-5; 8 bases map to TRBD2. Germline V gene sequence: CDR1 SGDLS, CDR2 YYNGEE. J lost 5 bases, V lost 4 bases, and 13 bases had no gene match. This CDR3 comprises 16 residues. The full variable domain, in which reference TRBV9 and TRBJ2-5 provide the parts outside the CDR3, is DSGVTQTPKHLITATGQRVTLRCSPRSGDLSVYWYQQSLDQGLQFLIQYYNGEERAKGNILERFSAQQFPDLHSELNLSSLELGDSALYFCASSPSGGRGKETQYFGPGTRLLVL.

The CDR3 spells CASSSLQGASDTQYF. The CDR3 DNA is TGTGCCAGCAGTTCCTTACAGGGGGCGTCAGATACGCAGTATTTT. The chain is built from TRBV27 and TRBJ2-3; 9 bases are shared with TRBD1. This CDR3 is 15 amino acids long. CDR1 and CDR2 (germline): MNHEY, SMNVEV (reference sequence). V dropped 4 bases and J dropped 4; count of bases not matched to a gene: 6.

DNA for the CDR3: TGTGCCAGTAGGGGGGCGGCTCAGCCCCAGCATTTT. Amino acids: CASRGAAQPQHF. The chain has TRBV19 and TRBJ1-5; tentative D call: TRBD1 (6 bases). With 6 bases removed from V and 6 bases from J, the gap between germline ends came to 9 bases. Germline V gene lookup returns CDR1 LNHDA and CDR2 SQIVND (reference sequence). The CDR3 has 12 residues.

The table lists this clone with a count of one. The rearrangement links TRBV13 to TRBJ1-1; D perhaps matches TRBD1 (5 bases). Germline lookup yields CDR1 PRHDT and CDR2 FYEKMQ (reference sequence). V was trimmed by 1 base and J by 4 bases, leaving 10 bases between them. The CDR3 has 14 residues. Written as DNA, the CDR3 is TGTGCCAGCAGCTTAGACCGGAGGGGCACTGAAGCTTTCTTT. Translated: CASSLDRRGTEAFF.

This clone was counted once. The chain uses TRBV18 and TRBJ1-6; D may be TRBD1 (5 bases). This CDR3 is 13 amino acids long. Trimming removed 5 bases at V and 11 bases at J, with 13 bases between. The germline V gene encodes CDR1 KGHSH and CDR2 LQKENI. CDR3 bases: TGTGCCAGCTCAGGTGTGGGGCCGACACCCCTCCACTTT. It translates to CASSGVGPTPLHF.

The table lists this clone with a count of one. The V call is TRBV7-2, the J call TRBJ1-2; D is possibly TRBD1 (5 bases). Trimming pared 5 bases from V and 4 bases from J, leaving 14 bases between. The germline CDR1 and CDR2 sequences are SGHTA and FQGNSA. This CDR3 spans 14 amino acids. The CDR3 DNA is TGTGCCAGCAGCCTCGGGGGGGTTGGCTATGGCTACACCTTC. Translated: CASSLGGVGYGYTF.

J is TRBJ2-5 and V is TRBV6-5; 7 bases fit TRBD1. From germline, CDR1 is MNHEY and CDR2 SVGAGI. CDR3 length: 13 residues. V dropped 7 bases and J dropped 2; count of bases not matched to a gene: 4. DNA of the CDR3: TGTGCCAGCAACGTCAGGGGGCAAGAGACCCAGTACTTC. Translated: CASNVRGQETQYF.

CDR3 nucleotide sequence: TGTGCCAGCAGTTACACTAGCGGGAGGGCCAGTGAGCAGTTCTTC. Amino acid sequence: CASSYTSGRASEQFF. This chain links TRBV6-2 or TRBV6-3 with TRBJ2-1; 13 nucleotides line up with TRBD2. Germline V lookup: CDR1 MNHEY, CDR2 SVGEGT. The CDR3 spans 15 residues. V trimming: 2 bases; J trimming: 9 bases; junction bases outside the gene matches: 4.

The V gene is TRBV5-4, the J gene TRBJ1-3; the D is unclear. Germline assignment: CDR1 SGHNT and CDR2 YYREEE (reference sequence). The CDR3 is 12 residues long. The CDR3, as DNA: TGTAGCAGACCGACAACTGGAAACACCATATATTTT. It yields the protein CSRPTTGNTIYF.